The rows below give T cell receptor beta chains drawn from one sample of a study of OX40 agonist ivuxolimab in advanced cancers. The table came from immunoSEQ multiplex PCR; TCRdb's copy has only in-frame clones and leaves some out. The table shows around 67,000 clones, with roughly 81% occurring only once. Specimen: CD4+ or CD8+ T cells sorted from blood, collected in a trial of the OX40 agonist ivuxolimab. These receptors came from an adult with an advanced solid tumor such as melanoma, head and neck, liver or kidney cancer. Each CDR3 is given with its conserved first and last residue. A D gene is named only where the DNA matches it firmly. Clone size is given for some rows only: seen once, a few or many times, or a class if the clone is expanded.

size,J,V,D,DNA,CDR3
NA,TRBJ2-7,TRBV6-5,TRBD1,TGTGCCAGCAATGGACAGGGGGCCGCCTACGAGCAGTACTTC,CASNGQGAAYEQYF
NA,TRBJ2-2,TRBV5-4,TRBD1,TGTGCCAGCAGCCTTACAGGGGGCGGCGGGGAGCTGTTTTTT,CASSLTGGGGELFF
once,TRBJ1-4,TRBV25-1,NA,TGTGCCAGCAGCGATCCGGGACGATGGCATGAAAAACTGTTTTTT,CASSDPGRWHEKLFF
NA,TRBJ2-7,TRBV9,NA,TGTGCCAGCAGCGTAGCCGGCAGCTACGAGCAGTACTTC,CASSVAGSYEQYF
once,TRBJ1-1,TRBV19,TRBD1,TGTGCCAGTAGTACCAGGACAGGTGGGGCTTTCTTT,CASSTRTGGAFF
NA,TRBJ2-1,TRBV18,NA,TGTGCCAGCTCACTCCAGGCCGAATCCCAGTTCTTC,CASSLQAESQFF
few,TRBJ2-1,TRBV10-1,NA,TGCGCCAGCAGTGTTGGGGGTCCCTCATACAATGAGCAGTTCTTC,CASSVGGPSYNEQFF
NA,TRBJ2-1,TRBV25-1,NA,TGTGCCAGCAGTGATCGGGCAGTACCCCGATATGAGCAGTTCTTC,CASSDRAVPRYEQFF
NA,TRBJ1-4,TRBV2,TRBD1,TGTGCCAGCCACAAGACAGGGACTATTAATGAAAAACTGTTTTTT,CASHKTGTINEKLFF
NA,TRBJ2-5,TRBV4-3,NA,TGCGCCAGCAGCCGGGGGCGGCAAGAGACCCAGTACTTC,CASSRGRQETQYF
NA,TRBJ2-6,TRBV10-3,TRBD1,TGTGCCATCAGGAGGACAGGGACCTTCTCTGGGGCCAACGTCCTGACTTTC,CAIRRTGTFSGANVLTF
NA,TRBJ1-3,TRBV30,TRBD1,TGTGCCTGGACTCGGGACAGCTCTGGAAACACCATATATTTT,CAWTRDSSGNTIYF
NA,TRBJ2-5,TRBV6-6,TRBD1,TGTGCCAGCAGTTCCCCGGACAGGGGATCAGAGACCCAGTACTTC,CASSSPDRGSETQYF
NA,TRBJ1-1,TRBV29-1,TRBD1,TGCAGCGTTTACAGGGGGGCGAACACTGAAGCTTTCTTT,CSVYRGANTEAFF
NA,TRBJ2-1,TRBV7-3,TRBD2,TGTGCCAGCAGCCCCGAGCGGGGGTGGCACAATGAGCAGTTCTTC,CASSPERGWHNEQFF
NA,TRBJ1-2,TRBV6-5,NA,TGTGCCAGCAGTTACTCTGGACAGCGCACTGGCTACACCTTC,CASSYSGQRTGYTF
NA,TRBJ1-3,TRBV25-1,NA,TGTGCCAGCAGTGAATGGGGTAACTCTGGAAACACCATATATTTT,CASSEWGNSGNTIYF
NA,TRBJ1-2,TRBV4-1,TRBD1,TGCGCCAGCAGCCAAGATGGGACAGGGGGCTACACCTTC,CASSQDGTGGYTF
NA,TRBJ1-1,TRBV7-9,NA,TGTGCCAGCAGCTTGTCGGGGTTTGACACTGAAGCTTTCTTT,CASSLSGFDTEAFF
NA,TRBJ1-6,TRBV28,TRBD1,TGTGCCAGCAGGGACGACAGGGGGGCCAATTCACCCCTCCACTTT,CASRDDRGANSPLHF
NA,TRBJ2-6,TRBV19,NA,TGTGCCAGTAGTATGCCAGGCGTCAGCTCTGGGGCCAACGTCCTGACTTTC,CASSMPGVSSGANVLTF
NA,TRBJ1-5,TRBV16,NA,TGTGCCAGCAGCCAATTGGGGGGAGAACCCCAGCATTTT,CASSQLGGEPQHF
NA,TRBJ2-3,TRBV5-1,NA,TGCGCCAGCAGCGGAGGAAAAAGCACAGATACGCAGTATTTT,CASSGGKSTDTQYF
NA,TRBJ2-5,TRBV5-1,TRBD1,TGCGCCAGCAGCAACCGACAGGGCCAAGAGACCCAGTACTTC,CASSNRQGQETQYF
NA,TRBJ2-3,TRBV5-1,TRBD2,TGCGCCAGCAGCTTGGGGACCTCTAGCGGGAGGTCCCCAGATACGCAGTATTTT,CASSLGTSSGRSPDTQYF
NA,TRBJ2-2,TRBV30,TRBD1,TGTGCCTGGAGTCTCCCGGACAGGGGTGCCGGGGAGCTGTTTTTT,CAWSLPDRGAGELFF
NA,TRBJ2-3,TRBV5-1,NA,TGCGCCAGCAGATCCGGGACTGTCTCAACAGATACGCAGTATTTT,CASRSGTVSTDTQYF
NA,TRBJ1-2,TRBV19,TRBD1,TGTGCCAGTAGCCGGCAGGGGGAGGACTATGGCTACACCTTC,CASSRQGEDYGYTF
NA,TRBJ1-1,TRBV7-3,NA,TGTGCCAGCAGCTTAACCCCAGGGAACACTGAAGCTTTCTTT,CASSLTPGNTEAFF
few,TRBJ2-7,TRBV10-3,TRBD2,TGTGCCATCAAGGCGGGAGCAAGGGACGAGCAGTACTTC,CAIKAGARDEQYF
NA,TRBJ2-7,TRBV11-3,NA,TGTGCCAGCAGCTTAGGTACAGGATCGACCTACGAGCAGTACTTC,CASSLGTGSTYEQYF
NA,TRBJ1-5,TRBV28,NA,TGTGCCAGCAGTTTATTCTCCAGGGTTAGCAATCAGCCCCAGCATTTT,CASSLFSRVSNQPQHF
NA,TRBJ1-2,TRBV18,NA,TGTGCCAGCTCACCAAAAAGGACGGAGAACTATGGCTACACCTTC,CASSPKRTENYGYTF
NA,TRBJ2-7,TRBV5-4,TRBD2,TGTGCCAGCAGCTTCGGCGGGGGGGGCTCCGAGCAGTACTTC,CASSFGGGGSEQYF
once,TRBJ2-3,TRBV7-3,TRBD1,TGTGCCAGCAGCCCTGGGACAGGCAGCACAGATACGCAGTATTTT,CASSPGTGSTDTQYF
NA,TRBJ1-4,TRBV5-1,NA,TGCGCCAGCAGCTTGGCCGGGGAAAAACTGTTTTTT,CASSLAGEKLFF
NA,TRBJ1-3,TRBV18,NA,TGTGCCAGCTCTACGACTTTGGGTTCTGGAAACACCATATATTTT,CASSTTLGSGNTIYF
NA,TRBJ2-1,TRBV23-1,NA,TGCGCCAGCAGTCAAAGGACCCACAATGAGCAGTTCTTC,CASSQRTHNEQFF
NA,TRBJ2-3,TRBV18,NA,TGTGCCAGCTCACCATGGGCCCCCCTGGGGGTAGATAGCACAGATACGCAGTATTTT,CASSPWAPLGVDSTDTQYF
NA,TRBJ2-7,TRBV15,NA,TGTGCCACCAGCAGAGGTCTTGGGCAGTCCTACGAGCAGTACTTC,CATSRGLGQSYEQYF
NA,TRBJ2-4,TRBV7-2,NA,TGTGCCAGCAGCTTATTTGGGGCGAACATTCAGTACTTC,CASSLFGANIQYF
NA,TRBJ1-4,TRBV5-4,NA,TGTGCCAGCAGCCCCCGGAGGGACTCTAATGAAAAACTGTTTTTT,CASSPRRDSNEKLFF